This entry describes one T cell receptor beta chain. Germline CDR1 and CDR2: KGHDR and SFDVKD. V was pared by 1 base and J by 2 bases, with 3 bases of the junction left unmatched. CDR3 length: 15 residues. This specimen belongs to a study of control samples from healthy donors and cancer patients. The repertoire was sequenced with immunoSEQ multiplex PCR; TCRdb's copy has only in-frame clones and lacks some. The sample includes 100,000 to 150,000 clones, roughly 89% of them seen just once. The sequencing sample was made of blood. This TCR was sampled from a man aged 25 to 45 in good health. The chain joins TRBV24-1 to TRBJ2-7; 8 positions match TRBD1. The CDR3 sequence: CATSDFRTGTYEQYF. Here the CDR3 DNA reads TGTGCCACCAGTGATTTCCGGACAGGGACCTACGAGCAGTACTTC.